The 19 T cell receptor beta chains below come from one sample, sequenced in a study of human T cells and chemical hapten exposure. Indicated time point: patch test 2, 6 weeks after DPC sensitization. Regarding treatment: therapeutic diphenylcyclopropenone sensitization with weekly scalp DPC. Blood, whole and unfractionated, served as the source for total RNA extraction. TCRdb re-derived calls from the RACE reads in MiXCR, one entry per CDR3 protein. The sample records about 42,000 distinct CDR3 sequences, 8.5% to 10% being singletons. Sample: whole blood, taken in connection with sensitization to the hapten diphenylcyclopropenone (DPC). Every receptor here comes from a woman in her 30s with alopecia areata. Some clones in this sample may be carry-over from other donors' samples.

Only a few counts were recorded for this clonotype. The chain combines TRBV9 with TRBJ2-1; D might be TRBD1 (7 bases). The CDR3 is 15 amino acids. V lost 2 bases to trimming and J lost 8 bases, with 17 bases between them. Per the germline V gene, CDR1 is SGDLS and CDR2 is YYNGEE. The CDR3, as DNA: TGTGCCAGCAGCGTGAGGGGGCAGACTAGAGATGAGCAGTTCTTC. Its protein product is CASSVRGQTRDEQFF.

The genes are TRBV9 and TRBJ2-5; 11 bases are a match to TRBD2. The CDR3 totals 16 residues. V lost 4 bases, J lost 0 bases, and 5 bases stayed unmatched. Germline lookup yields CDR1 SGDLS and CDR2 YYNGEE. DNA of the CDR3: TGTGCCAGCAGCCTAGGGACTAGCGGAAACCAAGAGACCCAGTACTTC. Its protein product is CASSLGTSGNQETQYF.

The CDR3 reads CSVPGGNTIYF. The CDR3 coding sequence is TGCAGCGTCCCTGGTGGAAACACCATATATTTT. The genes are TRBV29-1 and TRBJ1-3, with unresolved D. Germline V gene sequence: CDR1 SQVTM, CDR2 ANQGSEA. CDR3 length: 11 residues. Trimming removed 6 bases at V and 3 bases at J, with 6 bases between.

This rearrangement joins TRBV20-1 to TRBJ2-7; D may be TRBD1 (6 bases). The CDR3 is 14 residues long. CDR1 and CDR2 from the germline V gene are DFQATT and SNEGSKA (reference sequence). Deletions cut 3 bases from V and 3 bases from J, with 15 bases between. CDR3 nucleotides: TGCAGTGCTAGCCCCCCCAGGGGCGACTACGAGCAGTACTTC. Amino acids: CSASPPRGDYEQYF.

This clonotype appeared a single time. The chain has TRBV7-9 and TRBJ1-2, with D uncertain. CDR1 SEHNR and CDR2 FQNEAQ come from the germline V gene (reference sequence). The CDR3 extends over 11 amino acids. Trimming removed 4 bases from V and 4 bases from J, with 4 bases in between. The CDR3: CASSSAYGYTF. CDR3 in DNA: TGTGCCAGCAGCTCAGCCTATGGCTACACCTTC.

This clonotype was counted at least ten times. This chain links TRBV7-2 with TRBJ2-7; 7 bases are a match to TRBD1. Trimming took 1 base from V and 3 from J; bases not matched to a gene: 6. This CDR3 comprises 15 residues. Germline V gene lookup returns CDR1 SGHTA and CDR2 FQGNSA. The CDR3 reads CASSLEGQLFYEQYF. DNA for the CDR3: TGTGCCAGCAGCTTAGAGGGACAGCTGTTCTACGAGCAGTACTTC.

In its sample, this clonotype was seen a few times. This rearrangement joins TRBV7-2 to TRBJ1-5; weak D call: TRBD1 (6 bases). CDR1 and CDR2 (germline): SGHTA, FQGNSA. The CDR3 spans 16 residues. The germline V and J ends were trimmed by 0 bases and 3 bases, with 12 bases remaining between them. The CDR3 loop reads CASSLARTEPNQPQHF. The CDR3 region has the DNA TGTGCCAGCAGCTTAGCCCGGACAGAGCCCAATCAGCCCCAGCATTTT.

A word on this clonotype: A much more abundant neighbour one base away suggests this may be a read error. V gene TRBV6-2 or TRBV6-3 combines with J gene TRBJ2-3; the D call may be TRBD1 or TRBD2 (6 bases each). CDR1 is MNHEY and CDR2 is SVGEGT in the germline V gene. There are 15 residues in the CDR3. This chain's CDR3 is CASSYGGGSTDKQYF. The CDR3 bases are TGTGCCAGCAGTTACGGAGGGGGAAGCACAGATAAGCAGTATTTT.

This clonotype was seen more than once but under ten times. The V and J genes are TRBV23-1 and TRBJ1-5; D may be TRBD1 (5 bases). TRBV23-1 is annotated as an ORF whose role is uncertain. Trimming shortened V by 1 base and J by 6 bases, and 16 bases separated the two germline ends. The CDR3 totals 16 residues. This CDR3 is CASSQWGRWGCQPQHF. The CDR3 DNA reads as TGCGCCAGCAGTCAATGGGGCAGGTGGGGGTGTCAGCCCCAGCATTTT.

This clonotype was observed a handful of times. The V call is TRBV7-8, the J call TRBJ2-1; 13 positions agree with TRBD2. The J segment lost 5 bases and the V segment lost 5 bases, leaving 3 bases of the junction unmatched. CDR1 and CDR2 (germline): SGHVS, FQNEAQ. The CDR3 has 15 amino acids. CDR3 nucleotide sequence: TGTGCCAGCAGCCAACTAGCGGGGGGGAACAATGAGCAGTTCTTC. Translated, it gives CASSQLAGGNNEQFF.

This clonotype appeared a few times. The CDR3, as DNA: TGTGCCAGCAGCGTAGGAGGGGGGCCCTACAATGAGCAGTTCTTC. Translated, it gives CASSVGGGPYNEQFF. The chain joins TRBV9 to TRBJ2-1; either TRBD1 or TRBD2 may fit D (6 bases each). V was cut by 0 bases and J by 2 bases, with 9 bases left in between. The germline V gene encodes CDR1 SGDLS and CDR2 YYNGEE. The CDR3 sequence is 15 residues long.

The gene calls are TRBV12-3 or TRBV12-4 and TRBJ2-3; D remains unclear. CDR3 length: 15 residues. Trimming took 5 bases from V and 1 from J, leaving 13 bases between them. CDR3 sequence reads: CASSIQPLGTDTQYF. CDR3 nucleotide sequence: TGTGCCAGCAGTATTCAGCCACTTGGCACAGATACGCAGTATTTT.

By its share, this clonotype is medium-sized. This chain uses TRBV7-2 with TRBJ2-3; D is perhaps TRBD2 (5 bases). Germline lookup yields CDR1 SGHTA and CDR2 FQGNSA. The CDR3 consists of 14 residues. The V end lost 1 base, the J end lost 4 bases, and 9 bases lay between the germline ends. The CDR3 spells CASSLGGAADTQYF. The CDR3 DNA follows: TGTGCCAGCAGCTTAGGGGGAGCGGCAGATACGCAGTATTTT.

This clonotype appeared many times. The rearrangement links TRBV7-9 to TRBJ2-5; the D gene is possibly TRBD1 (5 bases). CDR3 length: 13 amino acids. V shed 3 bases and J shed 2 bases, with 7 bases lying between them. Germline values: CDR1 SEHNR, CDR2 FQNEAQ (reference sequence). CDR3 nucleotide sequence: TGTGCCAGCAGCTTTAGGGGTCAAGAGACCCAGTACTTC. As protein: CASSFRGQETQYF.

This clonotype was detected ten times or more. The chain has TRBV6-2 or TRBV6-3 and TRBJ2-3; D call uncertain. The CDR3 loop spans 14 amino acids. CDR1 is MNHEY, CDR2 SVGEGT, per germline. V was shortened by 2 bases and J by 2 bases, with 8 bases between the two germline ends. The CDR3 here is CASSYHLLTDTQYF. The CDR3, as DNA: TGTGCCAGCAGTTACCACCTGCTCACAGATACGCAGTATTTT.

The V and J genes are TRBV19 and TRBJ2-7; tentative D call: TRBD1 (6 bases). Germline lookup yields CDR1 LNHDA and CDR2 SQIVND (reference sequence). This CDR3 region has 14 residues. V was clipped by 3 bases and J by 3 bases, with 12 bases between them. CDR3 amino acids: CASSIQGKRYEQYF. CDR3 coding DNA: TGTGCCAGTAGTATCCAGGGGAAACGCTACGAGCAGTACTTC.

The table lists this clonotype with a few counts. The chain carries TRBV7-6 and TRBJ2-2; 7 bases match TRBD2. The V gene's germline CDR1 is SGHVS and CDR2 FNYEAQ. This CDR3 contains 16 residues. Unmatched junction bases numbered 2, after V lost 1 base and J lost 0 bases. CDR3 loop: CASSLVAGANTGELFF. CDR3 nucleotides: TGTGCCAGCAGCTTAGTGGCGGGGGCGAACACCGGGGAGCTGTTTTTT.

This clonotype was recorded many times. The chain joins TRBV19 to TRBJ1-5; 8 bases line up with TRBD1. Germline V CDR1 and CDR2: LNHDA, SQIVND (reference sequence). The CDR3 covers 13 residues. J was trimmed by 6 bases and V by 6 bases; bases with no gene match: 4. The CDR3 region is CASSQGAIQPQHF. The CDR3, as DNA: TGTGCCAGTAGCCAGGGGGCGATTCAGCCCCAGCATTTT.

The chain recombines TRBV28 with TRBJ2-7; the D gene is possibly TRBD1 (6 bases). Germline CDR1 is MDHEN and CDR2 is SYDVKM. The CDR3 spans 12 residues. Deletions cut 6 bases from V and 9 bases from J, with 15 bases between. DNA of the CDR3: TGTGCCAGCAGCCTCCTACAGGGCAGGCAGTACTTC. Protein: CASSLLQGRQYF.